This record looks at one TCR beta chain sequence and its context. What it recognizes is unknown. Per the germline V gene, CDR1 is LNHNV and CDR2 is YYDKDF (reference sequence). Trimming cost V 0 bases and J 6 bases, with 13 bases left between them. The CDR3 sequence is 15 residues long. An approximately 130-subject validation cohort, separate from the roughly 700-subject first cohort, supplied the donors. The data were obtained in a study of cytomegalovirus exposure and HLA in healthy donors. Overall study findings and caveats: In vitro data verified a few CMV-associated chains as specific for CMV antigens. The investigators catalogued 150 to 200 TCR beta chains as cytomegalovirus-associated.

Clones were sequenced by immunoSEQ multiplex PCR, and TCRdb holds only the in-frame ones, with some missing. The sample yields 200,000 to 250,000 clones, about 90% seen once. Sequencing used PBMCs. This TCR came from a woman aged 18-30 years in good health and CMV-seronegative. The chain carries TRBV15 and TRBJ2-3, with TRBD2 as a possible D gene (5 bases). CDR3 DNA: TGTGCCACCAGCAGAGATCGGGGTGATATGGATACGCAGTATTTT. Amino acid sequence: CATSRDRGDMDTQYF.